This passage covers 22 T cell receptor beta chains from one sample sequenced in a study of cytomegalovirus exposure and HLA in healthy donors. Primers: 60 Vbeta forward and 13 Jbeta reverse. Repertoires were generated with immunoSEQ multiplex PCR, while TCRdb's copy carries only in-frame clones and drops some. The data hold 80,000 to 100,000 clones, with 70% to 85% observed a single time. The specimen sequenced was PBMCs. The origin of the receptors is a man younger than 45 in good health and CMV-seropositive.

V is TRBV7-2 and J is TRBJ2-4; TRBD2 agrees at 9 bases. The V gene end was trimmed by 5 bases and the J gene end by 0 bases; junction bases not matched to a gene: 5. Germline V gene sequence: CDR1 SGHTA, CDR2 FQGNSA. The CDR3 is made up of 16 amino acids. CDR3 DNA sequence: TGTGCCAGCAGCATACTAGCGGGTCTAGCCAAAAACATTCAGTACTTC. This translates into CASSILAGLAKNIQYF.

This chain uses TRBV7-2 with TRBJ1-5; unclear D gene. The CDR3 is made up of 15 amino acids. Between the trimmed V and J ends, which lost 1 base and 8 bases, there was a span of 15 bases. Germline loops: CDR1 SGHTA, CDR2 FQGNSA. CDR3: CASSLGGSRYEPQHF. As DNA, the CDR3 is TGTGCCAGCAGCTTAGGAGGGTCGAGATATGAGCCCCAGCATTTT.

In its sample, this clone was seen a few times. This chain links TRBV2 with TRBJ1-1; TRBD1 is a possible D gene (6 bases). V lost 6 bases to trimming and J lost 2 bases, with 13 bases between them. The CDR3 is made up of 14 amino acids. Per germline, CDR1 SNHLY and CDR2 FYNNEI. CDR3 residues: CASSVDSLNTEAFF. In DNA form, the CDR3 reads TGTGCCAGCAGCGTGGACAGCTTAAACACTGAAGCTTTCTTT. Full variable domain (rest looked up from reference TRBV2 and TRBJ1-1): EPEVTQTPSHQVTQMGQEVILRCVPISNHLYFYWYRQILGQKVEFLVSFYNNEISEKSEIFDDQFSVERPDGSNFTLKIRSTKLEDSAMYFCASSVDSLNTEAFFGQGTRLTVV.

J is TRBJ1-1 and V is TRBV4-3, with D unclear. Trimming took off 0 bases at V and 4 bases at J, with 18 bases between the two ends. CDR1 LGHNA and CDR2 YSLEER come from the germline V gene. There are 17 residues in the CDR3. The CDR3 DNA sequence: TGCGCCAGCAGCCAAGATCTTGGCAGCGGGTGGAGCACTGAAGCTTTCTTT. It specifies CASSQDLGSGWSTEAFF.

This clone showed up just a few times. The sample holds other DNA sequences that translate to the same CDR3. The chain has TRBV7-9 and TRBJ1-1, with D unresolved. The CDR3 loop spans 13 amino acids. V gave up 6 bases and J gave up 4 bases, with 12 bases separating them. The germline gives CDR1 SEHNR, CDR2 FQNEAQ (reference sequence). The CDR3 is CASSPGGGTEAFF. As DNA, the CDR3 is TGTGCCAGCAGTCCCGGCGGCGGCACTGAAGCTTTCTTT.

This rearrangement joins TRBV7-2 to TRBJ2-7; 13 bases map to TRBD2. Germline CDR1 SGHTA, CDR2 FQGNSA. The CDR3 has 14 residues. Trimming at V came to 3 bases and at J to 7 bases, leaving 3 bases not matched to a gene. CDR3 amino acids: CASSFTSGRDEQYF. The CDR3 nucleotides are TGTGCCAGCAGCTTTACTAGCGGGAGGGATGAGCAGTACTTC.

The V gene is TRBV28, the J gene TRBJ2-7; D is ambiguous. This CDR3 is 13 amino acids long. CDR1 MDHEN and CDR2 SYDVKM come from the germline V gene. Trimming stripped 3 bases from V and 0 bases from J, with 6 bases between. CDR3 residues: CASSFSNSYEQYF. In DNA, the CDR3 is TGTGCCAGCAGTTTTTCCAACTCCTACGAGCAGTACTTC.

This sequence joins TRBV4-2 and TRBJ2-7; D is unresolved. Germline V gene data show CDR1 as LGHNA and CDR2 as YNFKEQ. CDR3 length equals 13 residues. V was shortened by 5 bases and J by 6 bases, with 14 bases between the two germline ends. CDR3 sequence: CASSAVGAVEQYF. CDR3 DNA sequence: TGTGCCAGCAGCGCCGTCGGTGCGGTCGAGCAGTACTTC.

The chain couples TRBV6-1 to TRBJ2-5; 7 bases are a match to TRBD2. The CDR3 extends over 18 amino acids. V lost 6 bases to trimming and J lost 5 bases; unmatched junction nucleotides: 21. Germline lookup yields CDR1 MNHNS and CDR2 SASEGT. The CDR3 sequence: CASSEFPGGPGREETQYF. CDR3 nucleotides: TGTGCCAGCAGCGAATTCCCCGGAGGGCCAGGGAGGGAGGAGACCCAGTACTTC.

This chain's CDR3 is CAISEKQGGNTEAFF. Written as DNA, the CDR3 is TGTGCCATCAGTGAGAAACAGGGGGGGAACACTGAAGCTTTCTTT. The rearrangement links TRBV10-3 to TRBJ1-1; 8 nucleotides line up with TRBD1. Germline V CDR1 and CDR2: ENHRY, SYGVKD. V was pared by 2 bases and J by 1 base, with 3 bases of the junction left unmatched. CDR3 length: 15 amino acids.

This chain connects TRBV5-1 to TRBJ2-5; no reliable D call. Looked up from germline, CDR1 is SGHRS and CDR2 is YFSETQ. The CDR3 is made up of 14 amino acids. Between the trimmed V and J ends, which lost 0 bases and 0 bases, there was a span of 6 bases. The DNA of the CDR3 is TGCGCCAGCAGCTTGGCGGCGGACCAAGAGACCCAGTACTTC. This encodes CASSLAADQETQYF.

This clone was observed a handful of times. The chain carries TRBV6-5 and TRBJ1-2, with 7 positions matching TRBD1. Unmatched junction bases numbered 10, after V lost 5 bases and J lost 4 bases. Germline loops: CDR1 MNHEY, CDR2 SVGAGI. The CDR3 contains 15 residues. The CDR3 nucleotides are TGTGCCAGCAGTCGCTTCCGGGACAGCTCCTATGGCTACACCTTC. It encodes CASSRFRDSSYGYTF.

DNA of the CDR3: TGTGCCAGCAGCGGACCCCGGGGACAGGGGGACTATGGCTACACCTTC. Amino acid sequence: CASSGPRGQGDYGYTF. The chain links TRBV9 to TRBJ1-2, with 11 bases matching TRBD1. Germline V gives CDR1 SGDLS, CDR2 YYNGEE. The CDR3 spans 16 residues. V shed 3 bases, J shed 3 bases, and the junction held 7 bases outside the gene matches.

Here the CDR3 reads CASSKTGVRPQHF. In DNA form, the CDR3 reads TGTGCCAGCAGCAAAACAGGGGTTCGGCCCCAGCATTTT. The chain is built from TRBV6-1 and TRBJ1-5; 7 bases line up with TRBD1. Germline V lookup: CDR1 MNHNS, CDR2 SASEGT. The length of the CDR3 is 13 residues. The V segment lost 6 bases and the J segment 9 bases; nucleotides outside the gene matches: 8.

V and J are TRBV6-5 and TRBJ2-3, with D perhaps matching TRBD1 (6 bases). CDR3 size: 15 residues. Trimming stripped 2 bases from V and 1 base from J, with 10 bases between. The germline V gene encodes CDR1 MNHEY and CDR2 SVGAGI. This CDR3 reads CASSYGDRRTDTQYF. The CDR3 nucleotides read TGTGCCAGCAGTTACGGCGACAGGCGCACAGATACGCAGTATTTT.

In this sample, this clone turned up a few times. The gene calls are TRBV27 and TRBJ2-1, with 9 bases fitting TRBD2. Germline V gene sequence: CDR1 MNHEY, CDR2 SMNVEV (reference sequence). V lost 1 base and J lost 5; bases outside the gene matches: 12. The CDR3 consists of 18 residues. This CDR3 is CASSLYPPASGIHNEQFF. DNA of the CDR3: TGTGCCAGCAGTTTATACCCCCCGGCTAGCGGGATTCACAATGAGCAGTTCTTC.

The V and J genes are TRBV6-4 and TRBJ1-1, with D possibly being TRBD1 (6 bases). The CDR3 spans 13 residues. V lost 4 bases and J lost 5, with 11 bases in between. Germline CDR1 MRHNA, CDR2 SNTAGT. The CDR3 nucleotides read TGTGCCAGCAGTGTTCACAGGGAAACTGAAGCTTTCTTT. It is translated as CASSVHRETEAFF.

The chain couples TRBV9 to TRBJ2-1, with D possibly matching TRBD1 (6 bases). Trimming removed 0 bases at V and 4 bases at J, with 14 bases between. Germline CDR1 SGDLS, CDR2 YYNGEE. The CDR3 runs 16 residues. CDR3 amino acids: CASSVEGGFVYNEQFF. In DNA, the CDR3 is TGTGCCAGCAGCGTAGAAGGGGGATTCGTATACAATGAGCAGTTCTTC.

The chain couples TRBV2 to TRBJ1-5; possible D gene TRBD1, 6 bases. The CDR3 sequence is 14 residues long. Trimming removed 5 bases from V and 0 bases from J, with 8 bases in between. CDR1 is SNHLY and CDR2 is FYNNEI in the germline V gene. As DNA, the CDR3 is TGTGCCAGCAGTCGACAGGCTAGCAATCAGCCCCAGCATTTT. Amino acids: CASSRQASNQPQHF.

The chain joins TRBV5-6 to TRBJ2-7, with 7 bases aligning to TRBD1. V lost 4 bases and J lost 6; bases outside the gene matches: 16. There are 16 residues in the CDR3. CDR1 SGHDT and CDR2 YYEEEE come from the germline V gene. CDR3 DNA: TGTGCCAGCAGCACCCCTGGGGCAGGGGGAAGTGCCGAGCAGTACTTC. Translated, it gives CASSTPGAGGSAEQYF.

The gene calls are TRBV7-9 and TRBJ2-3; a weak D match, TRBD1 (6 bases). From germline, CDR1 is SEHNR and CDR2 FQNEAQ (reference sequence). V was shortened by 8 bases and J by 0 bases, with 12 bases between the two germline ends. The CDR3 is 14 residues long. CDR3 coding DNA: TGTGCCAGCGGAGACAGGCGCAGCACAGATACGCAGTATTTT. This translates into CASGDRRSTDTQYF.

V is TRBV6-5 and J is TRBJ1-1; D unclear. Germline V CDR1 and CDR2: MNHEY, SVGAGI. There are 15 residues in the CDR3. V gave up 2 bases and J gave up 3 bases, with 13 bases separating them. This CDR3 reads CASSYKPGPHTEAFF. CDR3 nucleotides: TGTGCCAGCAGTTACAAACCAGGCCCCCACACTGAAGCTTTCTTT.